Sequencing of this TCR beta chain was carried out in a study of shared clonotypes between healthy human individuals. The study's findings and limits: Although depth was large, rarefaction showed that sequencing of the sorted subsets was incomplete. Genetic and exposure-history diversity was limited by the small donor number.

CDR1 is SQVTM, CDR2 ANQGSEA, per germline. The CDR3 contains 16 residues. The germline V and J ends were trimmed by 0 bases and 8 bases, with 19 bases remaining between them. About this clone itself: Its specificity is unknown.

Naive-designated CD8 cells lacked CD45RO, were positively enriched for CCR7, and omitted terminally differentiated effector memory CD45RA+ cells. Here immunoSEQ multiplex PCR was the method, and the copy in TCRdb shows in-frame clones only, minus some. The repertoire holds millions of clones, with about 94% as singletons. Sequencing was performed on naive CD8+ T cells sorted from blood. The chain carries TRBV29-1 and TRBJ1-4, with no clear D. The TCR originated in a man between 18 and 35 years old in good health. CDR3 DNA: TGCAGCGTTGAAGATGATCAGACCGGGTTAGGAGAAAAACTGTTTTTT. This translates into CSVEDDQTGLGEKLFF.